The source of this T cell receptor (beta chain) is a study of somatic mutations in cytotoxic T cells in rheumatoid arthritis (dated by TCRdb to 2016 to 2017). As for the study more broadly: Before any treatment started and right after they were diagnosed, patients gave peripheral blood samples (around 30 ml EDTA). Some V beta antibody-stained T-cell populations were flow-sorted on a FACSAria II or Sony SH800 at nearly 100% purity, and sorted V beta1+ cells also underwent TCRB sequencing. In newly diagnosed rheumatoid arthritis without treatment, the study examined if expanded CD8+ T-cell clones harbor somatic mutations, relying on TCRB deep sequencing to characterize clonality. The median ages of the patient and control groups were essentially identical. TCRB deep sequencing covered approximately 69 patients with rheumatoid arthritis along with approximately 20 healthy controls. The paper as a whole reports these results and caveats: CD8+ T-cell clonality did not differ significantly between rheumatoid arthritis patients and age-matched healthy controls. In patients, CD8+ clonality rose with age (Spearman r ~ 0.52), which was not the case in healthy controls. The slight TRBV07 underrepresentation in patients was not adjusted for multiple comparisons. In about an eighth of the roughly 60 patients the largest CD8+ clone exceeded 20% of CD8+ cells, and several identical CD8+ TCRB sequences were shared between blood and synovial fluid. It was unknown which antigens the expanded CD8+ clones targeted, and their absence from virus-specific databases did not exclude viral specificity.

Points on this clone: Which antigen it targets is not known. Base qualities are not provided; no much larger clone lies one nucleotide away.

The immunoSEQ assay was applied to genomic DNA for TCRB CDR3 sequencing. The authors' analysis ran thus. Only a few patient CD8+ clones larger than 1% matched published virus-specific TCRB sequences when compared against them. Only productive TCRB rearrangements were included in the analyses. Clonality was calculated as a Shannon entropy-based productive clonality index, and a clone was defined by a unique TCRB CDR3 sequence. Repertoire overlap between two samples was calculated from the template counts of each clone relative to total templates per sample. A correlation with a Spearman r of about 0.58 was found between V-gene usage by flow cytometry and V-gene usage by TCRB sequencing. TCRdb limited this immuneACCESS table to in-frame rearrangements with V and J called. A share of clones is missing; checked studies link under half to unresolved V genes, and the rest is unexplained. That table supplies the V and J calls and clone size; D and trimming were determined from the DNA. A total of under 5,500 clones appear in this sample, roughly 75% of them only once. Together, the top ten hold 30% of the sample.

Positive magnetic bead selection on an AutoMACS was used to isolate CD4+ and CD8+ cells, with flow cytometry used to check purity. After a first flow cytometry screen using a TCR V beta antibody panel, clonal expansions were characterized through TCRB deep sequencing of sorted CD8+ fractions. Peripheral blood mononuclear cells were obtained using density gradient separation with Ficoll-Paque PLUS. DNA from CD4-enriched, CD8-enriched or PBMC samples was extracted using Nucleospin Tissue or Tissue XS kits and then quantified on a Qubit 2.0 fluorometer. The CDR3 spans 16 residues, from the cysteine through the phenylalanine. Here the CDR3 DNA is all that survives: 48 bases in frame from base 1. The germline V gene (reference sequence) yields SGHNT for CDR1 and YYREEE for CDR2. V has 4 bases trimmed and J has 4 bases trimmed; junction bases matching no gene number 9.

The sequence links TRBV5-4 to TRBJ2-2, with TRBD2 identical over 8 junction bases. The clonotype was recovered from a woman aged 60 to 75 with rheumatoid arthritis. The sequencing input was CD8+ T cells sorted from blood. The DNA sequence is TGTGCCAGCAGCGGGGGGGGACTAGTAGGCACCGGGGAGCTGTTTTTT. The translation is CASSGGGLVGTGELFF.